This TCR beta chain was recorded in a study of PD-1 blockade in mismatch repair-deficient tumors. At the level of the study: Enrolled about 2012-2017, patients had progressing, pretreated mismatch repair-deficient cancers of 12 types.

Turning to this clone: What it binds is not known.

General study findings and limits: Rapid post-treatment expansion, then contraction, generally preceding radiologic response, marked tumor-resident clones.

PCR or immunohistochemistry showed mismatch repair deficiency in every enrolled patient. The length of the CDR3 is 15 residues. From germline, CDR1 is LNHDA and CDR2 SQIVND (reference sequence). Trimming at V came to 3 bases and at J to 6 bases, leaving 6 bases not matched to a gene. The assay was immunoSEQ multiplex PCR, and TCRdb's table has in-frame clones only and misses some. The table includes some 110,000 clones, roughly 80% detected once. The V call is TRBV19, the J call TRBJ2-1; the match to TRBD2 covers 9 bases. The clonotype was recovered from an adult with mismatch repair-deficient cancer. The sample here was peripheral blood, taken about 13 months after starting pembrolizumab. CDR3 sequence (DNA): TGTGCCAGTAGTATGAGGGAACTAGCGGGCAATGAGCAGTTCTTC. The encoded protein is CASSMRELAGNEQFF.